The sequence of this T cell receptor (beta chain) was determined in a study of OX40 agonist ivuxolimab in advanced cancers. Clones were read by immunoSEQ multiplex PCR, and TCRdb kept only the in-frame ones, dropping some. The repertoire includes 85,000 to 95,000 clones, roughly nine tenths of them detected once, and about 0.31% sits in the top ten. To note about this clone: Its antigen is not known.

CDR1 is SGHVS and CDR2 is FNYEAQ in the germline V gene. This CDR3 region has 16 residues. The V segment lost 0 bases and the J segment 4 bases; nucleotides outside the gene matches: 9. Overall study findings and caveats: Clonal expansion by week 6 occurred in CD4+ and CD8+ blood T cells (at 0.1 to 3.0 mg/kg).

The chain uses TRBV7-6 and TRBJ2-7; 7 bases fit TRBD1. The TCR sequence derives from an adult with an advanced solid tumor such as melanoma, head and neck, liver or kidney cancer. Sequences were derived from CD4+ or CD8+ T cells sorted from blood, sampled in a trial of the OX40 agonist ivuxolimab. The DNA of the CDR3 is TGTGCCAGCAGCTTAGCGTCGAGGGGGCGCGGGTACGAGCAGTACTTC. Its translation is CASSLASRGRGYEQYF.